This T cell receptor beta chain was retrieved from a study of shared clonotypes between healthy human individuals. The CDR3 runs to 16 residues. Germline V gene sequence: CDR1 SGDLS, CDR2 YYNGEE. V lost 3 bases, J lost 2 bases, and 3 bases stayed unmatched. Profiling relied on immunoSEQ multiplex PCR, and the TCRdb table lists in-frame clones only, not all of them. The data show 450,000 to 700,000 clones, with roughly 96% seen just once and roughly 0.1% held by the top ten. CD45RO negativity and positive selection for CCR7 defined naive CD8 cells, a population that excluded terminally differentiated effector memory CD45RA+ cells.

What was sequenced was naive CD8+ T cells sorted from blood. The TCR originated in a woman aged 30 to 39 in good health. This chain uses TRBV9 with TRBJ2-1; 12 bases agree with TRBD2. The CDR3 region has the DNA TGTGCCAGCAGCGGAGGACTAGCGGGGACCTACAATGAGCAGTTCTTC. Its translation is CASSGGLAGTYNEQFF.